This passage covers 14 T cell receptor beta chains from one sample sequenced in a study of blood T cell repertoires in COVID-19. Assay: immunoSEQ multiplex PCR; the TCRdb copy retains only in-frame clones and omits some. The table records more than 150,000 clones, 70% to 90% of them present only once. The sequenced sample consisted of peripheral blood. The receptors were sampled from an older man with active or convalescent COVID-19.

J is TRBJ1-2 and V is TRBV29-1; TRBD1 aligns across 9 bases. CDR1 is SQVTM and CDR2 is ANQGSEA in the germline V gene. The CDR3 loop spans 12 amino acids. With V trimmed by 8 bases and J by 6 bases, 7 bases remained unmatched. CDR3 nucleotides: TGCAGCCTCGGACAGGGGACCGATGGCTACACCTTC. Protein sequence: CSLGQGTDGYTF.

This clone was found once. The gene calls are TRBV28 and TRBJ2-7; TRBD1 matches at 10 bases. Per germline, CDR1 MDHEN and CDR2 SYDVKM. The CDR3 has 15 residues. J gave up 5 bases and V 5 bases, and 9 bases lay outside the gene matches. The CDR3 DNA sequence: TGTGCCAGCAGTCTCCCCCGGGACAGGGGCCACGAGCAGTACTTC. Its protein is CASSLPRDRGHEQYF.

The chain carries TRBV11-2 and TRBJ1-3; maybe TRBD1 (5 bases). This CDR3 is built from 16 residues. Germline V gene data show CDR1 as SGHAT and CDR2 as FQNNGV. V was cut by 3 bases and J by 0 bases, with 12 bases left in between. The CDR3 sequence is CASSFSPGLSGNTIYF. The CDR3, as DNA: TGTGCCAGCAGCTTTAGCCCGGGACTCTCTGGAAACACCATATATTTT.

The rearrangement uses TRBV27 and TRBJ2-3; no reliable D call. Trimming cost V 1 base and J 1 base, with 15 bases left between them. This CDR3 is built from 17 residues. Looked up from germline, CDR1 is MNHEY and CDR2 is SMNVEV (reference sequence). Written as DNA, the CDR3 is TGTGCCAGCAGTTTATTGCCTCAGATCGAGGGCACAGATACGCAGTATTTT. It yields the protein CASSLLPQIEGTDTQYF.

This clone was seen once. The gene calls are TRBV12-5 and TRBJ1-1; D is uncertain. Germline V lookup: CDR1 LGHNT, CDR2 FRNRAP. Trimming shortened V by 6 bases and J by 1 base, and 9 bases separated the two germline ends. The CDR3 covers 13 residues. CDR3 region: CASGPPGNTEAFF. The CDR3 DNA follows: TGTGCTAGTGGCCCGCCGGGGAACACTGAAGCTTTCTTT.

This clone appeared once. The chain joins TRBV5-5 to TRBJ2-1; tentative D call: TRBD1 (6 bases). This CDR3 is built from 14 residues. Per the germline V gene, CDR1 is SGHKS and CDR2 is YYEKEE (reference sequence). Trimming cost V 2 bases and J 1 base, with 7 bases left between them. CDR3 loop: CASSFDRSYNEQFF. The CDR3 nucleotides are TGTGCCAGCAGCTTCGACAGGTCCTACAATGAGCAGTTCTTC.

This clone has more than one count but fewer than ten. The rearrangement joins TRBV7-9 to TRBJ1-1; 7 bases are a match to TRBD1. The V and J ends lost 4 bases and 4 bases, in that order; junction bases with no gene match: 3. The CDR3 length is 13 residues. Germline assignment: CDR1 SEHNR and CDR2 FQNEAQ (reference sequence). CDR3 region: CASSYDRATEAFF. In nucleotides, the CDR3 is TGTGCCAGCAGCTATGACAGGGCCACTGAAGCTTTCTTT.

The chain carries TRBV19 and TRBJ1-5; D is ambiguous. Trimming left V 2 bases short and J 1 base short, with 9 bases between. This CDR3 is 15 amino acids long. CDR1 is LNHDA, CDR2 SQIVND, per germline (reference sequence). The CDR3, as DNA: TGTGCCAGTAGTATAAGGAGGACCAGCAATCAGCCCCAGCATTTT. Translated, it gives CASSIRRTSNQPQHF.

CDR3 sequence: CASSQDKTEPPNTEAFF. In nucleotides, the CDR3 is TGTGCCAGCAGCCAAGATAAAACAGAACCGCCGAACACTGAAGCTTTCTTT. The chain joins TRBV3-1 (or the pseudogene TRBV3-2) to TRBJ1-1; unclear D gene. This CDR3 is 17 amino acids long. CDR1 LGHDT and CDR2 YNNKEL come from the germline V gene (reference sequence). Trimming removed 0 bases at V and 1 base at J, with 15 bases between.

The V gene is TRBV5-1, the J gene TRBJ2-7; 7 bases match TRBD1. J lost 0 bases, V lost 2 bases, and 8 bases had no gene match. The CDR3 spans 16 residues. Germline V lookup: CDR1 SGHRS, CDR2 YFSETQ. CDR3: CASSFRDSFSSYEQYF. CDR3 in DNA: TGCGCCAGCAGCTTCCGGGACAGCTTTAGCTCCTACGAGCAGTACTTC.

The chain carries TRBV20-1 and TRBJ1-1; possible D gene TRBD1, 5 bases. The V end lost 3 bases, the J end lost 0 bases, and 11 bases lay between the germline ends. The CDR3 length is 14 residues. Germline V CDR1 and CDR2: DFQATT, SNEGSKA (reference sequence). The CDR3: CSASRRQMNTEAFF. The CDR3 region has the DNA TGCAGTGCTAGTCGGCGACAGATGAACACTGAAGCTTTCTTT.

The V call is TRBV5-1, the J call TRBJ1-1, with D tentatively TRBD1 (6 bases). Per the germline V gene, CDR1 is SGHRS and CDR2 is YFSETQ. Between the trimmed V and J ends, which lost 4 bases and 1 base, there was a span of 14 bases. CDR3 length equals 15 residues. As DNA, the CDR3 is TGCGCCAGCAGCCTGTGGGGGGGCAGGAACACTGAAGCTTTCTTT. This codes for CASSLWGGRNTEAFF.

The chain carries TRBV6-5 and TRBJ1-4; 9 bases line up with TRBD1. The CDR3 has 13 amino acids. Germline V gives CDR1 MNHEY, CDR2 SVGAGI. Germline trimming cut 6 bases from V and 5 bases from J; bases unmatched to any gene: 1. In DNA form, the CDR3 reads TGTGCCAGCAGGGACAGGGGAAATGAAAAACTGTTTTTT. The encoded protein is CASRDRGNEKLFF.

The chain links TRBV28 to TRBJ1-1; 11 nucleotides align to TRBD1. This CDR3 is 16 amino acids long. Germline assignment: CDR1 MDHEN and CDR2 SYDVKM. V lost 8 bases, J lost 3 bases, and 11 bases stayed unmatched. This CDR3 reads CASLSAGQGAHTEAFF. The CDR3 nucleotides read TGTGCCAGCCTCAGTGCCGGACAGGGGGCCCACACTGAAGCTTTCTTT.